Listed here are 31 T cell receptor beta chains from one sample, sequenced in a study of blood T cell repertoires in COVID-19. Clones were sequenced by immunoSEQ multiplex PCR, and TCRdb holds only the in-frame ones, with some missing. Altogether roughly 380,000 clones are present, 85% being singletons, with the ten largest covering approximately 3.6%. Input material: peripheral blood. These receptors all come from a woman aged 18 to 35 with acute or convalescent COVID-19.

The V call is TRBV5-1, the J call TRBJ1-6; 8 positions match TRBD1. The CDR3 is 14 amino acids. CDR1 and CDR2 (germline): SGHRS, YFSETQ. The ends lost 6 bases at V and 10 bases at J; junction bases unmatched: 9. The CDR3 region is CASNSDRVGSPLHF. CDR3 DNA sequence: TGCGCCAGCAACTCGGACAGGGTTGGGTCACCCCTCCACTTT.

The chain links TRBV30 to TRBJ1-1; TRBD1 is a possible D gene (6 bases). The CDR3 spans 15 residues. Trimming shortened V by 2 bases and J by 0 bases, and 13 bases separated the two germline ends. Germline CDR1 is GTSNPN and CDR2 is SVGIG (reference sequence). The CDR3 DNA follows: TGTGCCTGGAGTCCACGGACAGTTATGAACACTGAAGCTTTCTTT. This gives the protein CAWSPRTVMNTEAFF.

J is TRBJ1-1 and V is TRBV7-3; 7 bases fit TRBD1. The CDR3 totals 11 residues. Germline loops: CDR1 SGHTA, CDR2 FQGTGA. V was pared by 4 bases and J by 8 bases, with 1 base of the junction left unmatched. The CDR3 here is CASSSGQEAFF. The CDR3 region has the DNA TGTGCCAGCAGCTCGGGACAGGAAGCTTTCTTT.

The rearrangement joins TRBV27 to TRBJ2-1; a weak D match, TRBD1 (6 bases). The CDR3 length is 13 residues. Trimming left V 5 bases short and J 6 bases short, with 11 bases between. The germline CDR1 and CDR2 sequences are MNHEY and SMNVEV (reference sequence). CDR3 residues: CASSLGQTNEQFF. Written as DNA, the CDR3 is TGTGCCAGCAGTCTCGGACAGACCAATGAGCAGTTCTTC.

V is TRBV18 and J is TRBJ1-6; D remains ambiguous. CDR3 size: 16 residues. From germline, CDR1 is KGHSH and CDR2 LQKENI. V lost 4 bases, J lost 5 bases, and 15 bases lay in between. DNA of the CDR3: TGTGCCAGCTCACGGTCGGTCTCGGCGGATAATTCACCCCTCCACTTT. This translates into CASSRSVSADNSPLHF.

The CDR3 is CASAKEGRETQYF. The CDR3 DNA follows: TGCGCCAGCGCGAAAGAGGGTCGGGAGACCCAGTACTTC. The chain carries TRBV10-1 and TRBJ2-5, with D perhaps matching TRBD2 (5 bases). Germline CDR1 and CDR2: WNHNN and SYGVQD (reference sequence). V was pared by 8 bases and J by 5 bases, with 15 bases between. CDR3 length equals 13 residues.

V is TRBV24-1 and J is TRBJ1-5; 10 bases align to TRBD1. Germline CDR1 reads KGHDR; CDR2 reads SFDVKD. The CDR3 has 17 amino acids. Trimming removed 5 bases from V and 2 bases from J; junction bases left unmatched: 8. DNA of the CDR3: TGTGCCACCAGTGGAACGACAGGGGGCGCGGGCAATCAGCCCCAGCATTTT. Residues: CATSGTTGGAGNQPQHF.

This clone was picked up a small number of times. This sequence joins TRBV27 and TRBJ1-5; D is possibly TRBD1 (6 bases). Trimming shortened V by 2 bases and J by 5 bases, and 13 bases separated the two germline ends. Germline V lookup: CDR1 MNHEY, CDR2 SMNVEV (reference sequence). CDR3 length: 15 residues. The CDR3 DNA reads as TGTGCCAGCAGTTTAAACAGGGCCTCCGATCAGCCCCAGCATTTT. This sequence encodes CASSLNRASDQPQHF.

CDR3 DNA sequence: TGTGCCAGCAGCTTAGGTTCGGACTCAAATGGCTACACCTTC. Protein: CASSLGSDSNGYTF. The V call is TRBV11-2, the J call TRBJ1-2; D is unresolved. This CDR3 has 14 residues. Per germline, CDR1 SGHAT and CDR2 FQNNGV. Trimming pared 1 base from V and 6 bases from J, leaving 12 bases between.

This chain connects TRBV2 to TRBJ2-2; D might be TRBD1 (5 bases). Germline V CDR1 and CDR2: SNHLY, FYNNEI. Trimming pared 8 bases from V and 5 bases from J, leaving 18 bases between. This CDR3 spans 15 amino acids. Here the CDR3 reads CASSFTWAGTGELFF. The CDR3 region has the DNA TGTGCCAGCTCCTTTACGTGGGCAGGGACCGGGGAGCTGTTTTTT.

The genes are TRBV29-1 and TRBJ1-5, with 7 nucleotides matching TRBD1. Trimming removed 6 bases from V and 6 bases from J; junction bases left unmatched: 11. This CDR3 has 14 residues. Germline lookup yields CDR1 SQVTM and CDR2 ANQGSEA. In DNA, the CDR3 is TGCAGCGTAAAGGCAGGGGGAGGAAGTCAGCCCCAGCATTTT. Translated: CSVKAGGGSQPQHF.

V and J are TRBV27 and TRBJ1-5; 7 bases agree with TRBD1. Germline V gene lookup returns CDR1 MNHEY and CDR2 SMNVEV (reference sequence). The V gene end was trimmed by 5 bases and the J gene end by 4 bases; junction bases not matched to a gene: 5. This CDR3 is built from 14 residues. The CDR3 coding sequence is TGTGCCAGCAGTAAGTCGGGACAGAATCAGCCCCAGCATTTT. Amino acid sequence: CASSKSGQNQPQHF.

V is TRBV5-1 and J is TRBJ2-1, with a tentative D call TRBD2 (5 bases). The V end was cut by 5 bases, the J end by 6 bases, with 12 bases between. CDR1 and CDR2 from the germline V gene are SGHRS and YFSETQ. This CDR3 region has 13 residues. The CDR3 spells CASSFGLANEQFF. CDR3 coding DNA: TGCGCCAGCAGTTTCGGACTCGCCAATGAGCAGTTCTTC.

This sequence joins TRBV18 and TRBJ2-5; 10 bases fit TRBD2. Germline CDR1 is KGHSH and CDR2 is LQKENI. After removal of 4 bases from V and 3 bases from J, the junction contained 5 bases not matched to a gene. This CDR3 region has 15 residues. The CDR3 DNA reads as TGTGCCAGCTCACTCGGACTAGCGGAAAAAGAGACCCAGTACTTC. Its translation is CASSLGLAEKETQYF. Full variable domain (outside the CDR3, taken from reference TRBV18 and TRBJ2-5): NAGVMQNPRHLVRRRGQEARLRCSPMKGHSHVYWYRQLPEEGLKFMVYLQKENIIDESGMPKERFSAEFPKEGPSILRIQQVVRGDSAAYFCASSLGLAEKETQYFGPGTRLLVL.

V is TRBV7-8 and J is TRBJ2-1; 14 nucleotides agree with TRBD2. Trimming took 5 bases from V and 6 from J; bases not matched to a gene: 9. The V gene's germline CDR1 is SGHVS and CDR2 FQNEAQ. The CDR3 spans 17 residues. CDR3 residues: CASSLGTSGSISNEQFF. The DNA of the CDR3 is TGTGCCAGCAGCCTGGGGACTAGCGGGAGTATTAGCAATGAGCAGTTCTTC.

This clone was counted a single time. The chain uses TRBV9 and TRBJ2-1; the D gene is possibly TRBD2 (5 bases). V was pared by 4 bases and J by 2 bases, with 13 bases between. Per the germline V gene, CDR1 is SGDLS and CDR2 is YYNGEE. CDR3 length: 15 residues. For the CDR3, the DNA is TGTGCCAGCAGCCCCGGACTCCTGCCCTACAATGAGCAGTTCTTC. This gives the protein CASSPGLLPYNEQFF.

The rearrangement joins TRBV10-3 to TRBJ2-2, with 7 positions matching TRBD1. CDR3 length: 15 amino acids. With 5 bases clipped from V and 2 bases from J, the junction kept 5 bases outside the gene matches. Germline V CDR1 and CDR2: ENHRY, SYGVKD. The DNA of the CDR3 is TGTGCCATCAGTCCGGGGACAGCAAACACCGGGGAGCTGTTTTTT. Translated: CAISPGTANTGELFF.

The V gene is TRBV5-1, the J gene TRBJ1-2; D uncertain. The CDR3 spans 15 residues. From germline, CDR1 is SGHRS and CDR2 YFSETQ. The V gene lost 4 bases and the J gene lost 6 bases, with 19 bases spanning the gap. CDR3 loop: CASSLIRAGMNGYTF. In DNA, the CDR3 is TGCGCCAGCAGCCTGATTAGGGCGGGGATGAATGGCTACACCTTC.

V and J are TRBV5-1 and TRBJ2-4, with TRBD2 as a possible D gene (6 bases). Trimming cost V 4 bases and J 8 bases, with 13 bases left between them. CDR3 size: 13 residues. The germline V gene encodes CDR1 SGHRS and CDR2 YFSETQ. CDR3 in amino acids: CASSPRSGDIQYF. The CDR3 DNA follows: TGCGCCAGCAGCCCCCGTTCGGGAGACATTCAGTACTTC.

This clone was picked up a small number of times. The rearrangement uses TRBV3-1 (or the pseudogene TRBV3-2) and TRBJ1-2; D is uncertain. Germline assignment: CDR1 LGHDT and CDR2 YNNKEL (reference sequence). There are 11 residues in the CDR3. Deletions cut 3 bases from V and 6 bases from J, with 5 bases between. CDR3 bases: TGTGCCAGCAGCCAGGCCGATGGCTACACCTTC. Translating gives CASSQADGYTF.

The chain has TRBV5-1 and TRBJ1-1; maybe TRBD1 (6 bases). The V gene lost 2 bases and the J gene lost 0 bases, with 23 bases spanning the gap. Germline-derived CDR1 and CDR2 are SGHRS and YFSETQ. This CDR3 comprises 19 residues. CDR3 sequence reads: CASSLGGFSGRSMNTEAFF. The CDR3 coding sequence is TGCGCCAGCAGCTTAGGGGGATTCTCTGGCAGGTCCATGAACACTGAAGCTTTCTTT.

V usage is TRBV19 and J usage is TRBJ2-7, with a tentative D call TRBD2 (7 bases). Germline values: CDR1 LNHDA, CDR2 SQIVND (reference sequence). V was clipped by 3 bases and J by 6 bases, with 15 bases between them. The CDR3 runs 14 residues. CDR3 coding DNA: TGTGCCAGTAGTATTTCCGGGGGGCCCCCCGAGCAGTACTTC. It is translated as CASSISGGPPEQYF.

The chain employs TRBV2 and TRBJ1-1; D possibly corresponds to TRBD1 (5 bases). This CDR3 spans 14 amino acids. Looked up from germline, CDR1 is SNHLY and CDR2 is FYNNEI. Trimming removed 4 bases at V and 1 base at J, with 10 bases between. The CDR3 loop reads CASSVGGGNTEAFF. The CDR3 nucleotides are TGTGCCAGCAGTGTCGGCGGGGGGAACACTGAAGCTTTCTTT.

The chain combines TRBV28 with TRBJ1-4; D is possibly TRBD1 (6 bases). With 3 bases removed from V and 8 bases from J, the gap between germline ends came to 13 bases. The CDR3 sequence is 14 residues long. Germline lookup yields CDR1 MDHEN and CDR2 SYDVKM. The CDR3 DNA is TGTGCCAGCAGTTTTGCAGGGGAAGGAGAAAAACTGTTTTTT. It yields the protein CASSFAGEGEKLFF.

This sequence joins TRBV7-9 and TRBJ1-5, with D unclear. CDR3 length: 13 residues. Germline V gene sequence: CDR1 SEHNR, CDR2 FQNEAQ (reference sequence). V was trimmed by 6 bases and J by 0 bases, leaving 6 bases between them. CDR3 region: CASSYNSNQPQHF. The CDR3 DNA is TGTGCCAGCAGTTACAATAGCAATCAGCCCCAGCATTTT.

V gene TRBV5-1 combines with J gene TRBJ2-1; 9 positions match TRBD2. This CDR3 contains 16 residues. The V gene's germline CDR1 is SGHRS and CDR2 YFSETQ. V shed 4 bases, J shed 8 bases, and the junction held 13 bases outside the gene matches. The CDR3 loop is CASSRDGGGAVYEQFF. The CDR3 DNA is TGCGCCAGCAGCCGAGACGGCGGGGGGGCCGTCTATGAGCAGTTCTTC.

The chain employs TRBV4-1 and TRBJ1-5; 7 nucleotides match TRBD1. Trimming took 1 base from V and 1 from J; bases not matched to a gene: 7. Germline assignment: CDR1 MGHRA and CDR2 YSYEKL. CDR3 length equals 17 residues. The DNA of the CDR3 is TGCGCCAGCAGCCAAGGAGGGGGACAGATAAGCAATCAGCCCCAGCATTTT. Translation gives CASSQGGGQISNQPQHF.

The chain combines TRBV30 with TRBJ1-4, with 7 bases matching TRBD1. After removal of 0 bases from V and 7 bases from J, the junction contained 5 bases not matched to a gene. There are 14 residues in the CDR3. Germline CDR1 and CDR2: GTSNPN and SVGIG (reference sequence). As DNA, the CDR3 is TGTGCCTGGAGTGTTGGAGGGGGCGGTGAAAAACTGTTTTTT. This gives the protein CAWSVGGGGEKLFF. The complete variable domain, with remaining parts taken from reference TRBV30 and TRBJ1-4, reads SQTIHQWPATLVQPVGSPLSLECTVEGTSNPNLYWYRQAAGRGLQLLFYSVGIGQISSEVPQNLSASRPQDRQFILSSKKLLLSDSGFYLCAWSVGGGGEKLFFGSGTQLSVL.

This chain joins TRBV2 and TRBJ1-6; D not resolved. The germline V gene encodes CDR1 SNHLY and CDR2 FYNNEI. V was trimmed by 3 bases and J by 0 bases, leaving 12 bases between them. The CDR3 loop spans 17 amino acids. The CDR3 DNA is TGTGCCAGCAGTGACACAATACTAAGCTCCTATAATTCACCCCTCCACTTT. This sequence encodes CASSDTILSSYNSPLHF.

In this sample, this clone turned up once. As DNA, the CDR3 is TGTGCCAGCAGTCTTACGAGGGCGCGGGAAGATACGCAGTATTTT. This sequence encodes CASSLTRAREDTQYF. This chain links TRBV7-9 with TRBJ2-3; D is possibly TRBD2 (6 bases). Trimming left V 6 bases short and J 5 bases short, with 18 bases between. Germline loops: CDR1 SEHNR, CDR2 FQNEAQ (reference sequence). There are 15 residues in the CDR3.

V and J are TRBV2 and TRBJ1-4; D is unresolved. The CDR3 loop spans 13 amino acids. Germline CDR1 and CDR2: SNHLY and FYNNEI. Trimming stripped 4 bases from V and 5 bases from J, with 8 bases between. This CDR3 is CASSGSGNEKLFF. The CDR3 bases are TGTGCCAGCAGTGGAAGCGGAAATGAAAAACTGTTTTTT.